This passage covers 7 T cell receptor beta chains from one sample sequenced in a study of T cell repertoires in cytomegalovirus infection. No antigen has been identified for these receptors. TCRdb itself ran the reads through MiXCR, one entry per CDR3 protein. The sample lists fewer than 950,000 distinct CDR3 sequences; approximately 30% were seen once. The specimen comprised cultured CD8+ T cells from PBMCs, sampled from culture after CMV antigen stimulation. Source of these receptors: a human donor in good health (CMV status not recorded). Some clones in this sample may be carry-over from other donors' samples.

This chain joins TRBV12-3 or TRBV12-4 and TRBJ1-3, with 7 bases identical to TRBD1. The CDR3 totals 13 residues. The junction had 7 bases not matched to a gene; V was cut back by 6 bases and J by 8 bases. The CDR3 nucleotides are TGTGCCAGCAGCGAAACAGGGGTGGACACCATATATTTT. It yields the protein CASSETGVDTIYF.

On this clonotype itself: This may be a read error: a much more frequent sequence differs by one nucleotide. The chain is built from TRBV7-2 and TRBJ1-4, with a tentative D call TRBD1 (5 bases). Germline V gene sequence: CDR1 SGHTA, CDR2 FQGNSA. Trimming took 5 bases from V and 1 from J, leaving 11 bases between them. This CDR3 contains 15 residues. The CDR3 DNA is TGTGCCAGCAGCCTGGGGGATGTAACTAATGAAAAACTGTTTTTT. This translates into CASSLGDVTNEKLFF.

The gene calls are TRBV11-2 and TRBJ2-3; tentative D call: TRBD1 (5 bases). Per germline, CDR1 SGHAT and CDR2 FQNNGV. V was cut by 5 bases and J by 1 base, with 13 bases left in between. This CDR3 is 15 amino acids long. The CDR3 spells CASSVGQIGTDTQYF. The CDR3 DNA reads as TGTGCCAGCAGCGTAGGACAAATCGGCACAGATACGCAGTATTTT.

This chain connects TRBV27 to TRBJ2-5; 7 bases fit TRBD2. CDR1 is MNHEY and CDR2 is SMNVEV in the germline V gene (reference sequence). The CDR3 spans 16 residues. V was pared by 5 bases and J by 2 bases, with 11 bases of the junction left unmatched. In DNA, the CDR3 is TGTGCCAGCAGTCACCTGGTTAGCGGGTTACAAGAGACCCAGTACTTC. It translates to CASSHLVSGLQETQYF.

The chain combines TRBV12-3 or TRBV12-4 with TRBJ1-2; 8 nucleotides align to TRBD1. This CDR3 has 15 amino acids. V lost 6 bases, J lost 3 bases, and 9 bases stayed unmatched. CDR3 region: CASSPVRGRDYGYTF. CDR3 DNA: TGTGCCAGCAGCCCCGTCAGGGGGCGAGACTATGGCTACACCTTC.

This clonotype was counted between two and nine times. V is TRBV6-1 and J is TRBJ1-6; tentatively, D is TRBD1 (6 bases). Germline CDR1 and CDR2: MNHNS and SASEGT. There are 15 residues in the CDR3. Trimming removed 6 bases at V and 5 bases at J, with 14 bases between. DNA for the CDR3: TGTGCCAGCAGAAAGCTGACAGGTGATAATTCACCCCTCCACTTT. Protein product: CASRKLTGDNSPLHF.

The genes are TRBV7-9 and TRBJ1-1; perhaps TRBD1 as D (6 bases). V lost 5 bases, J lost 10 bases, and 17 bases lay in between. The germline V gene encodes CDR1 SEHNR and CDR2 FQNEAQ (reference sequence). This CDR3 comprises 13 residues. The CDR3: CASSPPDRFVAFF. DNA of the CDR3: TGTGCCAGCAGCCCACCGGACAGATTTGTAGCTTTCTTT.